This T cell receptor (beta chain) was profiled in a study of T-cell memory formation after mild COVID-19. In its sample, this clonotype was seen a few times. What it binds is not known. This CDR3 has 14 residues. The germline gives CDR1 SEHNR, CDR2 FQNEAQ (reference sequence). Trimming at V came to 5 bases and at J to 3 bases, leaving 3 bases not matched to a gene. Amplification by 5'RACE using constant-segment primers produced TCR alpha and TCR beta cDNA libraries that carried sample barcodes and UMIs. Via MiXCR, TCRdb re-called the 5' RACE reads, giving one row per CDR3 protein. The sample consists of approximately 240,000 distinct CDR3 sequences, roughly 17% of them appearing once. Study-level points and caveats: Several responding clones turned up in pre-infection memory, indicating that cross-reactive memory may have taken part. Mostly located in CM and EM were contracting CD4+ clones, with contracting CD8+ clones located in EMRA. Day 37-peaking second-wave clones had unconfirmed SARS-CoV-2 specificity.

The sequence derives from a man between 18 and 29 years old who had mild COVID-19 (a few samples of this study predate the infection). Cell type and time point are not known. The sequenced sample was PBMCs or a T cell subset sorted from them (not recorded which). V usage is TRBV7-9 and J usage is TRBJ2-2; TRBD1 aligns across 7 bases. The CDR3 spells CASSETGYTGELFF. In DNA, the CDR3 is TGTGCCAGCAGCGAGACAGGGTACACCGGGGAGCTGTTTTTT. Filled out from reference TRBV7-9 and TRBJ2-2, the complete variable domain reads DTGVSQNPRHKITKRGQNVTFRCDPISEHNRLYWYRQTLGQGPEFLTYFQNEAQLEKSRLLSDRFSAERPKGSFSTLEIQRTEQGDSAMYLCASSETGYTGELFFGEGSRLTVL.